The rows below give T cell receptor beta chains drawn from one sample of a study of early T cells in non-severe SARS-CoV-2 infection. Each CDR3 protein gets one entry after TCRdb re-called the 5' RACE reads with MiXCR. The data hold approximately 99,000 distinct CDR3 sequences, with about 12% observed a single time. The sequencing sample was made of whole blood. These receptors came from an adult who was a healthcare worker with PCR-confirmed SARS-CoV-2 infection or an uninfected control (not recorded which). Both conserved end residues are part of each CDR3. Fields, in order: D gene, clone size, V gene, J gene, CDR3 protein, CDR3 DNA. A D gene is named only where the DNA matches it firmly. Clone size is given for some rows only: seen once, a few or many times, or a class if the clone is expanded.

.,.,TRBV28,TRBJ2-7,CARLLGAYEQYF,TGTGCCAGACTCCTCGGGGCCTACGAGCAGTACTTC
.,many,TRBV28,TRBJ1-1,CASLGQGTLNTEAFF,TGTGCCAGCTTGGGGCAGGGGACATTAAACACTGAAGCTTTCTTT
.,many,TRBV28,TRBJ2-7,CASSSGKNYEQYF,TGTGCCAGCAGTTCCGGAAAGAACTACGAGCAGTACTTC
.,.,TRBV6-5,TRBJ1-6,CASSYSTRGAYNSPLHF,TGTGCCAGCAGTTACTCGACCAGAGGGGCTTATAATTCACCCCTCCACTTT
TRBD1,many,TRBV30,TRBJ1-2,CAWSPYPRDRTYGYTF,TGTGCCTGGAGCCCATATCCCCGGGACAGGACCTATGGCTACACCTTC
TRBD2,many,TRBV7-6,TRBJ2-2,CASSLVPSGGLTGELFF,TGTGCCAGCAGCTTAGTTCCCAGCGGGGGACTTACCGGGGAGCTGTTTTTT
.,.,TRBV12-3/TRBV12-4,TRBJ1-4,CASSLKGSNEKLFF,TGTGCCAGCAGTTTAAAGGGCTCTAATGAAAAACTGTTTTTT
.,few,TRBV20-1,TRBJ2-7,CSARVQSPTTYEQYF,TGCAGTGCTCGAGTACAAAGTCCCACCACCTACGAGCAGTACTTC
.,few,TRBV7-9,TRBJ1-1,CASSLKWSNTEAFF,TGTGCCAGCAGCTTAAAGTGGTCGAACACTGAAGCTTTCTTT
.,few,TRBV6-5,TRBJ2-3,CASSYSPTGDTQYF,TGTGCCAGCAGTTACTCCCCAACGGGAGATACGCAGTATTTT
.,.,TRBV27,TRBJ1-2,CASSLRGRQVVYGYTF,TGTGCCAGCAGTTTGAGGGGGAGACAGGTAGTCTATGGCTACACCTTC
TRBD1,few,TRBV5-1,TRBJ2-3,CASSFRDRGDTQYF,TGCGCCAGCAGCTTCCGGGACAGGGGAGATACGCAGTATTTT
.,few,TRBV6-2/TRBV6-3,TRBJ1-4,CASSYEPGTSRANEKLFF,TGTGCCAGCAGTTACGAACCAGGTACCTCCCGGGCTAATGAAAAACTGTTTTTT
.,many,TRBV7-3,TRBJ2-3,CASSSGLAGWDTQYF,TGTGCCAGCAGCTCCGGCTTGGCGGGGTGGGATACGCAGTATTTT
.,many,TRBV28,TRBJ2-7,CASSQYRAGAYEQYF,TGTGCCAGCAGTCAGTACAGGGCAGGGGCCTACGAGCAGTACTTC
TRBD1,.,TRBV12-3/TRBV12-4,TRBJ2-3,CASSRDREGDTQYF,TGTGCCAGCAGCCGGGACAGGGAAGGAGATACGCAGTATTTT
.,.,TRBV7-9,TRBJ1-2,CASSSTGYYGYTF,TGTGCCAGCAGCTCCACAGGGTACTATGGCTACACCTTC
.,.,TRBV28,TRBJ2-1,CASSPFTGSGSYNEQFF,TGTGCCAGCAGTCCTTTTACGGGGAGCGGCTCCTACAATGAGCAGTTCTTC
.,few,TRBV11-3,TRBJ2-6,CASTVQELGANVLTF,TGTGCCAGCACCGTACAAGAGCTCGGGGCCAACGTCCTGACTTTC
.,many,TRBV20-1,TRBJ2-4,CSAPRVGIQYF,TGCAGTGCCCCGAGAGTAGGAATTCAGTACTTC
TRBD2,few,TRBV29-1,TRBJ2-2,CSVVLAGGHTGELFF,TGCAGCGTCGTTCTAGCGGGGGGACATACCGGGGAGCTGTTTTTT
.,many,TRBV18,TRBJ2-1,CASLPQGLSVNEQFF,TGTGCCAGCCTACCTCAGGGACTCTCGGTCAATGAGCAGTTCTTC
TRBD1,.,TRBV4-2,TRBJ1-2,CASSQTTGASYGYTF,TGTGCCAGCAGCCAAACAACAGGGGCGAGCTATGGCTACACCTTC
TRBD2,.,TRBV12-3/TRBV12-4,TRBJ2-1,CASSHGLEGYNEQFF,TGTGCCAGCAGCCACGGACTAGAGGGGTACAATGAGCAGTTCTTC
TRBD1,many,TRBV11-1,TRBJ1-2,CASSRDRGGYGYTF,TGTGCCAGCAGCCGGGACAGGGGCGGCTATGGCTACACCTTC
.,.,TRBV29-1,TRBJ1-2,CSVELGPNYGYTF,TGCAGCGTTGAACTGGGACCGAACTATGGCTACACCTTC
TRBD1,.,TRBV18,TRBJ1-2,CTSSDRATNYGYTF,TGTACCAGCTCTGACAGGGCGACTAACTATGGCTACACCTTC